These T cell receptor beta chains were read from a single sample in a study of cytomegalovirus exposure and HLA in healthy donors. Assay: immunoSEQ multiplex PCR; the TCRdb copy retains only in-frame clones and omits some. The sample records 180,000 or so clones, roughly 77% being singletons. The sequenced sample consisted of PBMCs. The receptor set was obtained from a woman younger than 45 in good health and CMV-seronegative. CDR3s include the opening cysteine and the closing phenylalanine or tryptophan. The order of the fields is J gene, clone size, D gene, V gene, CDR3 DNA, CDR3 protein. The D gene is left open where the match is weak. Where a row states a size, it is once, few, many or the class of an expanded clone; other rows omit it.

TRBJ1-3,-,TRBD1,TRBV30,TGTGCCAGACAGGGAAAGGCTGGAAACACCATATATTTT,CARQGKAGNTIYF
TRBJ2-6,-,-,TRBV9,TGTGCCAGCAGCGTAGCTTTTCTTGGGGGGTACTCCTCTGGGGCCAACGTCCTGACTTTC,CASSVAFLGGYSSGANVLTF
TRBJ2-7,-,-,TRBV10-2,TGCGCCAGCAGTGAGTCCCGGGGTTTCCACGAGCAGTACTTC,CASSESRGFHEQYF
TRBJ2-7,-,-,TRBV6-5,TGTGCCAGCAGTGAATTCCGGGGGTTGGACGAGCAGTACTTC,CASSEFRGLDEQYF
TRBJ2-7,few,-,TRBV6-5,TGTGCCAGCAGTCCTAGACCGCTACTCTCCTACGAGCAGTACTTC,CASSPRPLLSYEQYF
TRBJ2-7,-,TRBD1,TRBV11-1,TGTGCCAGCAGCCCCGGGACAGGATCCTACGAGCAGTACTTC,CASSPGTGSYEQYF
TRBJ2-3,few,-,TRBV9,TGTGCCAGCAGCCCCCGACTCGACACAGATACGCAGTATTTT,CASSPRLDTDTQYF
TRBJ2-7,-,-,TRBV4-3,TGCGCCAGCAGCCAAACGGGTTGGCAGGGTGGCGAGCAGTACTTC,CASSQTGWQGGEQYF
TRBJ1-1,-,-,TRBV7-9,TGTGCCAGCAGTCCATCACAGGGCCCGAACACTGAAGCTTTCTTT,CASSPSQGPNTEAFF
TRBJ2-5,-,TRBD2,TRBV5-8,TGTGCCAGCAGCTGGACCGGGACTAGCGGGGGCGAAGGGGAGACCCAGTACTTC,CASSWTGTSGGEGETQYF
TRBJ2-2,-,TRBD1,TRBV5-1,TGCGCCAGCAGAGTGGACAGGGGGGCCTCGAACACCGGGGAGCTGTTTTTT,CASRVDRGASNTGELFF
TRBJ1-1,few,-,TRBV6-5,TGTGCCAGCAACGGGGGGCCGAGTGAAGCTTTCTTT,CASNGGPSEAFF
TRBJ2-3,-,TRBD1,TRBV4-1,TGCGCCAGCAGCCATCCTCGGACAGGATCTGCAGATACGCAGTATTTT,CASSHPRTGSADTQYF
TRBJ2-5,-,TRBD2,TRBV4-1,TGCGCCAGCAGCCAAGAAACCCCACTAGCGCTAGAGACCCAGTACTTC,CASSQETPLALETQYF
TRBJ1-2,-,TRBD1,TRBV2,TGTGCCAGCAGGGGCGGACAGGGGTACTATGGCTACACCTTC,CASRGGQGYYGYTF
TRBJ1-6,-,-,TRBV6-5,TGTGCCAGCAGTTACCATATGACAGGTGGCAATTCACCCCTCCACTTT,CASSYHMTGGNSPLHF
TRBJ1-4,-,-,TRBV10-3,TGTGCCATCAGTGAGTCGGGAGGGGAACTTGAAAAACTGTTTTTT,CAISESGGELEKLFF
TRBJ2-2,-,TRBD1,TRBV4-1,TGCGCCAGCAGCGATACGCCCGGGACAGTCACCGGGGAGCTGTTTTTT,CASSDTPGTVTGELFF